The clone carrying this TCR beta chain appeared a single time. Its antigen is unknown. TCRdb reprocessed the reads via MiXCR and lists one record per CDR3 protein. Among about 920,000 distinct CDR3 sequences listed, around 32% were seen once. This entry comes from a study of T cell repertoires in cytomegalovirus infection. CDR1 and CDR2 from the germline V gene are SEHNR and FQNEAQ (reference sequence). The CDR3 contains 13 residues. V lost 5 bases and J lost 3, with 10 bases in between. Study-level points and caveats: Ex vivo responses were dominated by HLA-C-restricted CMV-specific TCR beta clonotypes. The study identified carriers of CMV plus the relevant HLA from cumulative public TCR beta family frequency.

The material was cultured CD8+ T cells from PBMCs, obtained from culture after CMV antigen stimulation. This TCR was recovered from a human donor in good health (CMV status not recorded). Some clones in this sample may be carry-over from other donors' samples. The V gene is TRBV7-9, the J gene TRBJ1-2; no definite D call. The DNA of the CDR3 is TGTGCCAGCAGCCTTGGGCTCGACTATGGCTACACCTTC. It translates to CASSLGLDYGYTF.